Shown below are 28 T cell receptor beta chains from a single sample sequenced in a study of cytotoxic CD8 clonotypes in ibrutinib-treated CLL. Using immunoSEQ multiplex PCR, the repertoire was profiled, and TCRdb retains in-frame clones only, with some absent. Here the sample spans almost 45,000 clones, over 60% being singletons. The sample was PBMCs, taken after 12 months of ibrutinib treatment. The source of these receptors is a human donor with chronic lymphocytic leukemia.

This clone appeared once. The rearrangement joins TRBV5-4 to TRBJ2-1; TRBD2 matches at 15 bases. Germline CDR1 and CDR2: SGHNT and YYREEE (reference sequence). The CDR3 sequence is 18 residues long. The V and J ends lost 3 bases and 6 bases, in that order; junction bases with no gene match: 10. The DNA of the CDR3 is TGTGCCAGCAGCTCAGGGACTAGCGGGAGGAGGGACCTCAATGAGCAGTTCTTC. The encoded protein is CASSSGTSGRRDLNEQFF.

The rearrangement uses TRBV28 and TRBJ2-1, with no clear D. CDR1 MDHEN and CDR2 SYDVKM come from the germline V gene. The CDR3 contains 13 residues. The germline V and J ends were trimmed by 5 bases and 15 bases, with 20 bases remaining between them. The CDR3 DNA is TGTGCCAGCAGTCCGCCAATTAGGGTTGAATCGTTCTTC. Translation: CASSPPIRVESFF.

The rearrangement links TRBV27 to TRBJ1-5; D is unclear. CDR1 and CDR2 (germline): MNHEY, SMNVEV (reference sequence). The V end lost 0 bases, the J end lost 6 bases, and 12 bases lay between the germline ends. This CDR3 is built from 15 residues. CDR3 coding DNA: TGTGCCAGCAGTTTATCCCAGGCGGTGGGTCAGCCCCAGCATTTT. Translated, it gives CASSLSQAVGQPQHF.

CDR3 amino acids: CASTLTGSWSGYTF. DNA of the CDR3: TGTGCCAGCACATTGACAGGGTCTTGGTCTGGCTACACCTTC. V is TRBV28 and J is TRBJ1-2; TRBD1 matches at 7 bases. The length of the CDR3 is 14 residues. Trimming at V came to 7 bases and at J to 7 bases, leaving 12 bases not matched to a gene. Germline V lookup: CDR1 MDHEN, CDR2 SYDVKM.

The J gene is TRBJ2-1, the V gene TRBV11-2; 9 bases fit TRBD2. The CDR3 has 16 residues. Germline CDR1 SGHAT, CDR2 FQNNGV. V trimming: 4 bases; J trimming: 3 bases; junction bases outside the gene matches: 7. The CDR3: CASSSLSSGIYNEQFF. DNA of the CDR3: TGTGCCAGCAGCTCCTTGTCTAGCGGGATCTACAATGAGCAGTTCTTC.

This clone was detected only once. The chain joins TRBV5-6 to TRBJ2-7; D is ambiguous. The germline CDR1 and CDR2 sequences are SGHDT and YYEEEE. The CDR3 is 13 residues long. The V end was cut by 4 bases, the J end by 3 bases, with 11 bases between. As DNA, the CDR3 is TGTGCCAGCAGCCAGAATCCCCTCTACGAGCAGTACTTC. It translates to CASSQNPLYEQYF.

V is TRBV28 and J is TRBJ1-2; tentative D call: TRBD1 (6 bases). The V end lost 6 bases, the J end lost 1 base, and 15 bases lay between the germline ends. This CDR3 spans 15 amino acids. CDR1 is MDHEN and CDR2 is SYDVKM in the germline V gene. This CDR3 reads CASSLGGFFNYGYTF. DNA for the CDR3: TGTGCCAGCAGCTTAGGGGGGTTTTTTAACTATGGCTACACCTTC.

The genes are TRBV5-1 and TRBJ2-5; TRBD2 aligns across 7 bases. This CDR3 contains 13 residues. The J segment lost 5 bases and the V segment lost 0 bases, leaving 1 base of the junction unmatched. Germline CDR1 reads SGHRS; CDR2 reads YFSETQ. The CDR3 spells CASSLVGGETQYF. In nucleotides, the CDR3 is TGCGCCAGCAGCTTGGTGGGAGGGGAGACCCAGTACTTC.

The chain carries TRBV7-8 and TRBJ2-7, with a possible D match to TRBD1 (6 bases). The V end lost 5 bases, the J end lost 4 bases, and 12 bases lay between the germline ends. This CDR3 comprises 13 residues. The germline V gene encodes CDR1 SGHVS and CDR2 FQNEAQ. CDR3 coding DNA: TGTGCCAGCAGCCAGAGCAGGGGTTACGAGCAGTACTTC. The encoded protein is CASSQSRGYEQYF.

CDR3 residues: CASSLSSGWGNEQFF. The CDR3 DNA follows: TGTGCCAGCAGTTTATCGAGCGGGTGGGGCAATGAGCAGTTCTTC. V gene TRBV27 combines with J gene TRBJ2-1, with D maybe TRBD2 (6 bases). CDR3 length equals 15 residues. The V gene's germline CDR1 is MNHEY and CDR2 SMNVEV (reference sequence). V lost 0 bases and J lost 6, with 12 bases in between.

V usage is TRBV28 and J usage is TRBJ2-4; 10 bases align to TRBD1. The CDR3 covers 14 residues. Germline V gene sequence: CDR1 MDHEN, CDR2 SYDVKM. V was clipped by 5 bases and J by 8 bases; unmatched bases: 6. The CDR3 here is CASSLRQGADIQYF. The CDR3 nucleotides are TGTGCCAGCAGTCTCCGACAGGGGGCGGACATTCAGTACTTC.

The chain employs TRBV13 and TRBJ2-3, with TRBD2 identical over 11 bases. J was trimmed by 2 bases and V by 2 bases; bases with no gene match: 6. CDR1 PRHDT and CDR2 FYEKMQ come from the germline V gene (reference sequence). This CDR3 comprises 17 residues. CDR3 in DNA: TGTGCCAGCAGCTTACAGGGACTAGCGGTACCCACAGATACGCAGTATTTT. Protein sequence: CASSLQGLAVPTDTQYF.

The rearrangement uses TRBV5-4 and TRBJ2-7, with 7 bases matching TRBD1. Looked up from germline, CDR1 is SGHNT and CDR2 is YYREEE (reference sequence). The V segment lost 3 bases and the J segment 4 bases; nucleotides outside the gene matches: 7. The CDR3 spans 14 residues. CDR3 protein: CASSWGQTPYEQYF. Written as DNA, the CDR3 is TGTGCCAGCAGCTGGGGACAGACCCCTTACGAGCAGTACTTC.

The rearrangement joins TRBV19 to TRBJ1-5; D remains unclear. The CDR3 loop spans 15 amino acids. Deletions cut 6 bases from V and 0 bases from J, with 12 bases between. CDR1 is LNHDA, CDR2 SQIVND, per germline (reference sequence). The CDR3 DNA sequence: TGTGCCAGTAGCCCCGGTAAGGATAGCAATCAGCCCCAGCATTTT. It is translated as CASSPGKDSNQPQHF.

The chain combines TRBV5-1 with TRBJ2-1; a possible D gene is TRBD2 (6 bases). Between the trimmed V and J ends, which lost 4 bases and 5 bases, there was a span of 10 bases. The germline gives CDR1 SGHRS, CDR2 YFSETQ. The CDR3 runs to 13 residues. The CDR3 protein is CASSPGLNNEQFF. DNA for the CDR3: TGCGCCAGCAGCCCGGGACTTAACAATGAGCAGTTCTTC.

This rearrangement joins TRBV18 to TRBJ2-2; TRBD2 aligns across 12 bases. The CDR3 is 17 residues long. Germline V lookup: CDR1 KGHSH, CDR2 LQKENI. V lost 3 bases and J lost 4; bases outside the gene matches: 6. CDR3 sequence reads: CASSPGTSGLITGELFF. In nucleotides, the CDR3 is TGTGCCAGCTCACCCGGGACTAGCGGGTTAATCACCGGGGAGCTGTTTTTT.

This clone was detected only once. The V and J genes are TRBV11-2 and TRBJ2-5; 7 bases are a match to TRBD2. Germline trimming cut 6 bases from V and 2 bases from J; bases unmatched to any gene: 6. The CDR3 loop spans 14 amino acids. The germline CDR1 and CDR2 sequences are SGHAT and FQNNGV. Here the CDR3 reads CASRGREKQETQYF. The CDR3 nucleotides read TGTGCCAGCAGAGGGCGGGAGAAACAAGAGACCCAGTACTTC.

The genes are TRBV7-3 and TRBJ2-3; D ambiguous. Trimming took 4 bases from V and 6 from J, leaving 11 bases between them. CDR1 is SGHTA and CDR2 is FQGTGA in the germline V gene. This CDR3 has 13 amino acids. The CDR3 sequence: CASSSKGSDTQYF. The CDR3, as DNA: TGTGCCAGCAGCTCAAAGGGCAGCGATACGCAGTATTTT.

This clone was observed a few times. This chain connects TRBV27 to TRBJ2-7; 14 nucleotides match TRBD2. Germline-derived CDR1 and CDR2 are MNHEY and SMNVEV (reference sequence). Trimming took 0 bases from V and 3 from J; bases not matched to a gene: 4. CDR3 length: 17 residues. CDR3 region: CASSLSSGTSGSYEQYF. In DNA form, the CDR3 reads TGTGCCAGCAGTTTATCATCCGGGACTAGCGGGAGCTACGAGCAGTACTTC.

This chain joins TRBV4-3 and TRBJ2-1, with 8 bases lining up with TRBD2. Germline CDR1 LGHNA, CDR2 YSLEER. Trimming removed 2 bases from V and 7 bases from J; junction bases left unmatched: 7. There are 15 residues in the CDR3. The CDR3 region is CASSQFAGGGNEQFF. The CDR3, as DNA: TGCGCCAGCAGCCAATTTGCGGGAGGCGGAAATGAGCAGTTCTTC.

The chain carries TRBV19 and TRBJ2-2; possible D gene TRBD1, 6 bases. Germline V CDR1 and CDR2: LNHDA, SQIVND (reference sequence). The CDR3 contains 14 residues. The V end lost 4 bases, the J end lost 3 bases, and 9 bases lay between the germline ends. CDR3 protein: CASSRNRDTGELFF. CDR3 nucleotide sequence: TGTGCCAGTAGTAGAAACAGGGACACCGGGGAGCTGTTTTTT.

The rearrangement uses TRBV19 and TRBJ1-1; 8 bases are shared with TRBD1. J was trimmed by 3 bases and V by 1 base; bases with no gene match: 13. Germline V gene sequence: CDR1 LNHDA, CDR2 SQIVND (reference sequence). This CDR3 spans 18 amino acids. In DNA form, the CDR3 reads TGTGCCAGTAGTATAGCACTACAGGGGGTTGGAAGGCACACTGAAGCTTTCTTT. Amino acids: CASSIALQGVGRHTEAFF.

The rearrangement links TRBV28 to TRBJ1-1; D remains ambiguous. V lost 6 bases and J 4 bases, leaving 9 bases between the germline ends. Germline lookup yields CDR1 MDHEN and CDR2 SYDVKM. The CDR3 totals 12 residues. The CDR3 sequence is CASSPAGTEAFF. CDR3 sequence (DNA): TGTGCCAGCAGCCCTGCAGGCACTGAAGCTTTCTTT.

The J gene is TRBJ1-4, the V gene TRBV29-1; a weak D match, TRBD1 (5 bases). The germline V gene has CDR1 SQVTM and CDR2 ANQGSEA. The V end lost 4 bases, the J end lost 3 bases, and 12 bases lay between the germline ends. CDR3 size: 14 residues. DNA of the CDR3: TGCAGCGTTGGGGGGAGGCAGTCTAATGAAAAACTGTTTTTT. Translated: CSVGGRQSNEKLFF. Drawing the rest from reference TRBV29-1 and TRBJ1-4, the complete variable domain is SAVISQKPSRDICQRGTSLTIQCQVDSQVTMMFWYRQQPGQSLTLIATANQGSEATYESGFVIDKFPISRPNLTFSTLTVSNMSPEDSSIYLCSVGGRQSNEKLFFGSGTQLSVL.

A few counts support this clone. The J gene is TRBJ1-4, the V gene TRBV5-6, with D perhaps TRBD1 (5 bases). The V and J ends lost 1 base and 7 bases respectively, with 11 bases between them. Germline V gives CDR1 SGHDT, CDR2 YYEEEE. The CDR3 loop spans 14 amino acids. In DNA, the CDR3 is TGTGCCAGCAGCTTGAAGGGGCTAGGTGAAAAACTGTTTTTT. Amino acids: CASSLKGLGEKLFF. The full variable domain, rest sourced from reference TRBV5-6 and TRBJ1-4, is DAGVTQSPTHLIKTRGQQVTLRCSPKSGHDTVSWYQQALGQGPQFIFQYYEEEERQRGNFPDRFSGHQFPNYSSELNVNALLLGDSALYLCASSLKGLGEKLFFGSGTQLSVL.

This sequence joins TRBV19 and TRBJ2-5, with TRBD2 matching 8 bases. V shed 8 bases, J shed 2 bases, and the junction held 19 bases outside the gene matches. This CDR3 has 18 amino acids. CDR1 and CDR2 from the germline V gene are LNHDA and SQIVND (reference sequence). CDR3 coding DNA: TGTGCCAGTGCCATCAGGGCGGGGGGCGTGACCGGACAAGAGACCCAGTACTTC. This encodes CASAIRAGGVTGQETQYF.

V usage is TRBV10-3 and J usage is TRBJ2-5, with no clear D. This CDR3 comprises 12 residues. V lost 4 bases to trimming and J lost 3 bases, with 6 bases between them. The germline gives CDR1 ENHRY, CDR2 SYGVKD. The CDR3 spells CAISGAEETQYF. CDR3 in DNA: TGTGCCATCAGTGGGGCAGAAGAGACCCAGTACTTC.

This chain uses TRBV4-2 with TRBJ2-7, with 7 nucleotides matching TRBD1. Germline V gives CDR1 LGHNA, CDR2 YNFKEQ. The ends lost 0 bases at V and 5 bases at J; junction bases unmatched: 7. The CDR3 has 15 amino acids. The DNA of the CDR3 is TGTGCCAGCAGCCAAGAAAAGAGGGGGCCGGACGAGCAGTACTTC. This sequence encodes CASSQEKRGPDEQYF.